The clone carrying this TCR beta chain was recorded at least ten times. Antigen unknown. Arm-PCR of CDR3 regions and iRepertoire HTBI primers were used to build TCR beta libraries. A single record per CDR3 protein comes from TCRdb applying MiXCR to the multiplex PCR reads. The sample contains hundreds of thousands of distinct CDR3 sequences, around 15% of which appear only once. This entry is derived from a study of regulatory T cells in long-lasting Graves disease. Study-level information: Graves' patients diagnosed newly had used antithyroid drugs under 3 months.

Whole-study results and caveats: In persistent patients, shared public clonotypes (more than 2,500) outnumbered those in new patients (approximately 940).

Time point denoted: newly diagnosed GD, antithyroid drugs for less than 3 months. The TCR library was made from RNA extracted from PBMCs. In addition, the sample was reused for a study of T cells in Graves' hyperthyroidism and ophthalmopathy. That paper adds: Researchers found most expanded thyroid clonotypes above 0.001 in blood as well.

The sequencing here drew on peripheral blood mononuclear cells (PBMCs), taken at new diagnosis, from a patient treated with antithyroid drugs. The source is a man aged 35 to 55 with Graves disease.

CDR3 sequence: CASSPRDALDQPQHF. CDR3 sequence (DNA): TGTGCCAGCAGCCCGAGGGATGCTTTGGATCAGCCCCAGCATTTT. J is TRBJ1-5 and V is TRBV2; no clear D. The germline V and J ends were trimmed by 6 bases and 5 bases, with 17 bases remaining between them. CDR3 size: 15 residues. Germline CDR1 reads SNHLY; CDR2 reads FYNNEI. The whole variable domain, remainder taken from reference TRBV2 and TRBJ1-5, is EPEVTQTPSHQVTQMGQEVILRCVPISNHLYFYWYRQILGQKVEFLVSFYNNEISEKSEIFDDQFSVERPDGSNFTLKIRSTKLEDSAMYFCASSPRDALDQPQHFGDGTRLSIL.